This entry features one TCR beta chain sequence. Its antigen is unidentified. The protocol was immunoSEQ multiplex PCR, while the TCRdb copy is restricted to in-frame clones and leaves out a portion. Of around 120,000 clones in the sample, roughly 84% were seen once. The sample comes from a study of T cell responses to AZD1222 COVID-19 vaccine. Overall study context: Investigators merged groups given second doses at roughly 4 or roughly 12 weeks.

The CDR3 is 12 amino acids. Germline V gives CDR1 SNHLY, CDR2 FYNNEI. Losses at the gene ends were 7 bases for V and 11 bases for J; bases not matched to a gene: 8. Notes on the study in general: Spike was spanned by vaccine-associated CD4 TCRs, which were dominant at 160-218 and 743-854. Two AZD1222 doses significantly raised spike-specific TCR breadth and depth over controls.

The chain is built from TRBV2 and TRBJ1-1, with TRBD1 matching 9 bases. Sample: peripheral blood, taken on day 0 of AZD1222 vaccination. This TCR derives from an adult in good health. Here the CDR3 reads CASTGDRVRAFF. In nucleotides, the CDR3 is TGTGCCAGCACCGGGGACAGGGTAAGGGCTTTCTTT.